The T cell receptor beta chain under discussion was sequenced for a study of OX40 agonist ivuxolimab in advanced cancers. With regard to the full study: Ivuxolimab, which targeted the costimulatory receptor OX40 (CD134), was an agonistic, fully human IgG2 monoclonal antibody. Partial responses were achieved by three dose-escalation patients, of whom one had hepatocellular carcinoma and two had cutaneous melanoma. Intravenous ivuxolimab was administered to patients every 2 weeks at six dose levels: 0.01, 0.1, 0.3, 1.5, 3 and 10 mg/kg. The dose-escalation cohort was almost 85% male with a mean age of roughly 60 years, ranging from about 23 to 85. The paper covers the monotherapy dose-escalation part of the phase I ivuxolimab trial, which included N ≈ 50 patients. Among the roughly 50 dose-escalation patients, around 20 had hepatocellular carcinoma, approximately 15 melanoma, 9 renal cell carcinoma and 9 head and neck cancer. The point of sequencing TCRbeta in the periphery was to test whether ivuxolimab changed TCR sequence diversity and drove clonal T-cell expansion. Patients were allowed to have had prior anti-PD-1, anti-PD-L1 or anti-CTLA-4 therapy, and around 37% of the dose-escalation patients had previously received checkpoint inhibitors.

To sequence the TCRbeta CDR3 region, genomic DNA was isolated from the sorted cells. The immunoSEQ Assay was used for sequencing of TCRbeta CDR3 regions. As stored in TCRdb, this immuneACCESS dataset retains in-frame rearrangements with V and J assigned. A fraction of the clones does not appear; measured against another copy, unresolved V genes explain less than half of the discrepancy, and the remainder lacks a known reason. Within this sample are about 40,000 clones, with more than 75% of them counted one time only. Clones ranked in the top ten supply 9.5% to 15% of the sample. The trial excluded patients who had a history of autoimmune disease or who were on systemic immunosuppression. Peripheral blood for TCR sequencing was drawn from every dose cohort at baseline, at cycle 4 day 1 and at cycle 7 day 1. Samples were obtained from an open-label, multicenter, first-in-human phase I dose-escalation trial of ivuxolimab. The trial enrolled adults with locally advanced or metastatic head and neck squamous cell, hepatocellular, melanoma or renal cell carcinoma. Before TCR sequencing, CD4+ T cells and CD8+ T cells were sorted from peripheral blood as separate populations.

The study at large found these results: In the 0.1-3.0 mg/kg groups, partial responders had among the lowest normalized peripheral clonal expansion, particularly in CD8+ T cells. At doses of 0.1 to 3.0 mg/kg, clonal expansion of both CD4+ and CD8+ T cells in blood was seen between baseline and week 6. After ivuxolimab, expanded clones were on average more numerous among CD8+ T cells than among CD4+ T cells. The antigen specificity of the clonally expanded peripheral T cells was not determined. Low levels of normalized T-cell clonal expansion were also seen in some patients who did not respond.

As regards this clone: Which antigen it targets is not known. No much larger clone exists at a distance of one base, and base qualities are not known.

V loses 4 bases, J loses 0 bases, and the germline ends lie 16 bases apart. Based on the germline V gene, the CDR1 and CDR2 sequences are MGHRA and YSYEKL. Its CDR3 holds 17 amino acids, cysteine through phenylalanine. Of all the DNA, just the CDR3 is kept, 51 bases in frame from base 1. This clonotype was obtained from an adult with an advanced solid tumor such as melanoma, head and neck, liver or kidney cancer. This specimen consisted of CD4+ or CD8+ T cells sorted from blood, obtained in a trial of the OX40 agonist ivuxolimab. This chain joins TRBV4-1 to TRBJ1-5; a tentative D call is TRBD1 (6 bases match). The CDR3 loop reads CASSRDTLGYSNQPQHF. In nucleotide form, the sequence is TGCGCCAGCAGCCGGGACACTCTGGGGTATAGCAATCAGCCCCAGCATTTT.